The clone carrying this TCR beta chain was detected once. Its antigen is still unknown. The CDR3 runs to 18 residues. Trimming removed 1 base at V and 3 bases at J, with 22 bases between. Germline CDR1 and CDR2: MNHNS and SASEGT. These data originate in a study of T cell responses to AZD1222 COVID-19 vaccine. The study, taken as a whole, reports: Regions left unmutated in variants are reportedly the target of nearly half of spike-specific TCRs.

The repertoire was sequenced with immunoSEQ multiplex PCR; TCRdb's copy has only in-frame clones and lacks some. Of about 68,000 clones detected, 86% appear once; the ten largest clones hold over 2%. This TCR was sampled from an adult in good health. Sequencing used peripheral blood, obtained on day 0 of AZD1222 vaccination. The chain links TRBV6-1 to TRBJ2-7; D is unresolved. This CDR3 reads CASSEGSFSPATYYEQYF. CDR3 coding DNA: TGTGCCAGCAGTGAAGGGTCTTTTTCTCCTGCGACTTACTACGAGCAGTACTTC.